In its sample, the clone carrying this T cell receptor beta chain was seen many times. The antigen is not known. These data originate in a study of T cells in Graves' hyperthyroidism and ophthalmopathy. Study-level findings and limits: Clonotypes that were expanded in thyroid above 0.001 mostly appeared in blood too.

The trim removed 1 base at V and 2 bases at J, leaving 4 bases unmatched. This CDR3 is built from 16 residues. About 10 ml of fresh peripheral blood supplied the PBMCs. Researchers took RNA transcripts and amplified the TCR beta CDR3 regions from them. First-round RT-PCR targeting the TCR CDR3 was performed with the HTBI primer set. Via MiXCR, TCRdb re-called the multiplex PCR reads, giving one row per CDR3 protein. This repertoire shows 200,000 to 250,000 distinct CDR3 sequences, about 16% found once; its top ten account for around 30%. The sample comprised blood. The chain combines TRBV12-3 or TRBV12-4 with TRBJ2-3, with 9 bases lining up with TRBD2. The receptor's source is a woman aged 18 to 35 with Graves' ophthalmopathy. CDR3 loop: CASSLGGGAATDTQYF. The DNA for the CDR3 is TGTGCCAGCAGTTTAGGCGGGGGGGCCGCCACAGATACGCAGTATTTT.